The 19 T cell receptor beta chains listed next were all sequenced from one sample in a study of cytomegalovirus exposure and HLA in healthy donors. The PCR used 60 Vbeta and 13 Jbeta primers. Repertoires were generated with immunoSEQ multiplex PCR, while TCRdb's copy carries only in-frame clones and drops some. The table includes around 180,000 clones, 70% to 85% detected once. Specimen: PBMCs. Receptors originate from a woman between 35 and 50 years old in good health and CMV-seronegative.

V and J are TRBV10-3 and TRBJ2-7; TRBD2 is a possible D gene (5 bases). CDR3 length: 12 amino acids. Germline CDR1 ENHRY, CDR2 SYGVKD. The ends were cut back, 4 bases at V and 3 bases at J, with 7 bases in the middle. CDR3 bases: TGTGCCATCAGTGTTACTAGCTACGAGCAGTACTTC. Amino acids: CAISVTSYEQYF.

The V and J genes are TRBV5-4 and TRBJ1-4; D ambiguous. This CDR3 region has 15 residues. In germline, CDR1 is SGHNT, CDR2 YYREEE (reference sequence). Trimming took 10 bases from V and 3 from J, leaving 19 bases between them. The CDR3 region has the DNA TGTGCCTTTCAGCGTGCAGGACTTCCTAATGAAAAACTGTTTTTT. This encodes CAFQRAGLPNEKLFF.

The genes are TRBV27 and TRBJ2-3, with D possibly being TRBD1 (7 bases). The CDR3 totals 16 residues. V dropped 1 base and J dropped 3 bases, with 14 bases sitting between them. Germline values: CDR1 MNHEY, CDR2 SMNVEV (reference sequence). CDR3 sequence reads: CASSLWRGLGTDTQYF. CDR3 nucleotide sequence: TGTGCCAGCAGTTTATGGAGGGGGCTCGGGACAGATACGCAGTATTTT.

The J gene is TRBJ1-3, the V gene TRBV9; TRBD1 is a possible D gene (5 bases). The CDR3 totals 15 residues. The germline V gene encodes CDR1 SGDLS and CDR2 YYNGEE. Trimming removed 0 bases from V and 4 bases from J, with 11 bases in between. CDR3 in amino acids: CASSVGGTTGNTIYF. The CDR3 coding sequence is TGTGCCAGCAGCGTAGGAGGGACTACGGGAAACACCATATATTTT.

This sequence joins TRBV29-1 and TRBJ2-2; tentatively, D is TRBD2 (6 bases). Germline V gene data show CDR1 as SQVTM and CDR2 as ANQGSEA. The CDR3 loop spans 15 amino acids. Trimming shortened V by 6 bases and J by 3 bases, and 17 bases separated the two germline ends. The CDR3 spells CSVPKGTSYTGELFF. CDR3 coding DNA: TGCAGCGTCCCGAAAGGGACTTCTTACACCGGGGAGCTGTTTTTT.

V gene TRBV15 combines with J gene TRBJ1-4; D unclear. With 5 bases removed from V and 5 bases from J, the gap between germline ends came to 15 bases. CDR1 and CDR2 from the germline V gene are LNHNV and YYDKDF (reference sequence). This CDR3 contains 15 residues. DNA for the CDR3: TGTGCCACCAGCGGCTCAGGCGCTGGGAATGAAAAACTGTTTTTT. Its translation: CATSGSGAGNEKLFF.

This clone has only one observation. The chain couples TRBV5-4 to TRBJ2-2, with D maybe TRBD2 (5 bases). Between the trimmed V and J ends, which lost 0 bases and 3 bases, there was a span of 12 bases. From germline, CDR1 is SGHNT and CDR2 YYREEE (reference sequence). The CDR3 covers 16 residues. For the CDR3, the DNA is TGTGCCAGCAGCTTGGGAGGAGGATTGGACACCGGGGAGCTGTTTTTT. Translating gives CASSLGGGLDTGELFF.

In regard to this clone: This same CDR3 is encoded by further DNA sequences in the sample. V usage is TRBV5-1 and J usage is TRBJ1-2; TRBD1 matches at 8 bases. J was trimmed by 2 bases and V by 0 bases; bases with no gene match: 0. Germline V gene sequence: CDR1 SGHRS, CDR2 YFSETQ. This CDR3 contains 14 residues. The CDR3 sequence is CASSLGQGNYGYTF. CDR3 in DNA: TGCGCCAGCAGCTTGGGACAGGGGAACTATGGCTACACCTTC.

This clone was detected once. The chain joins TRBV30 to TRBJ1-5; D might be TRBD1 (5 bases). The CDR3 length is 14 residues. V was pared by 2 bases and J by 1 base, with 9 bases between. Germline-derived CDR1 and CDR2 are GTSNPN and SVGIG (reference sequence). The CDR3 coding sequence is TGTGCCTGGAGTCGGACAAGCAGCAATCAGCCCCAGCATTTT. Encoded protein: CAWSRTSSNQPQHF.

The chain employs TRBV5-1 and TRBJ2-5; 12 nucleotides align to TRBD2. Germline values: CDR1 SGHRS, CDR2 YFSETQ. The CDR3 spans 16 residues. V lost 1 base and J lost 5; bases outside the gene matches: 6. CDR3 coding DNA: TGCGCCAGCAGCTTGACGACTAGCGGGGGATCTGAGACCCAGTACTTC. Its protein is CASSLTTSGGSETQYF.

This chain uses TRBV19 with TRBJ1-1; D unclear. Between the trimmed V and J ends, which lost 7 bases and 0 bases, there was a span of 18 bases. CDR3 length: 16 residues. Germline assignment: CDR1 LNHDA and CDR2 SQIVND (reference sequence). This chain's CDR3 is CASNQFKTALNTEAFF. The CDR3 nucleotides are TGTGCCAGTAACCAATTTAAAACAGCCTTGAACACTGAAGCTTTCTTT.

The V and J genes are TRBV28 and TRBJ2-6, with 7 bases identical to TRBD1. Germline V gives CDR1 MDHEN, CDR2 SYDVKM. The CDR3 runs to 17 residues. V shed 6 bases and J 2 bases; nucleotides not matched to a gene: 10. CDR3 amino acids: CASSQQVTGAGANVLTF. CDR3 coding DNA: TGTGCCAGCAGCCAACAAGTAACAGGGGCTGGGGCCAACGTCCTGACTTTC.

This clone has just one count. The J gene is TRBJ2-1, the V gene TRBV27; TRBD2 matches 9 bases. V lost 10 bases, J lost 3 bases, and 7 bases stayed unmatched. The germline V gene encodes CDR1 MNHEY and CDR2 SMNVEV (reference sequence). This CDR3 region has 14 residues. The CDR3 DNA is TGTGCCACCCCCGGGACTAGCATCTACAATGAGCAGTTCTTC. It yields the protein CATPGTSIYNEQFF.

J is TRBJ1-3 and V is TRBV7-9; no firm D call. Looked up from germline, CDR1 is SEHNR and CDR2 is FQNEAQ (reference sequence). CDR3 length: 17 amino acids. Trimming cost V 4 bases and J 0 bases, with 16 bases left between them. Here the CDR3 DNA reads TGTGCCAGCAGCTATTACCTCGACGGGAGCTCTGGAAACACCATATATTTT. Protein sequence: CASSYYLDGSSGNTIYF.

The J gene is TRBJ1-1, the V gene TRBV5-1; D is uncertain. This CDR3 comprises 16 residues. V lost 3 bases and J 5 bases, leaving 20 bases between the germline ends. CDR1 is SGHRS and CDR2 is YFSETQ in the germline V gene. Written as DNA, the CDR3 is TGCGCCAGCAGCTCGACCGGGAGTGCGGGTAGAACTGAAGCTTTCTTT. Amino acids: CASSSTGSAGRTEAFF.

The sample holds one count of this clone. V is TRBV5-1 and J is TRBJ2-7; 7 bases align to TRBD2. CDR1 and CDR2 from the germline V gene are SGHRS and YFSETQ. This CDR3 region has 15 residues. The V and J ends lost 0 bases and 0 bases, in that order; junction bases with no gene match: 3. The chain's CDR3 is CASSLGGGTSYEQYF. CDR3 DNA: TGCGCCAGCAGCTTGGGGGGGGGAACCTCCTACGAGCAGTACTTC.

This chain links TRBV15 with TRBJ1-3; 7 positions agree with TRBD1. This CDR3 comprises 16 residues. The trim removed 1 base at V and 4 bases at J, leaving 7 bases unmatched. Germline V gene data show CDR1 as LNHNV and CDR2 as YYDKDF (reference sequence). In nucleotides, the CDR3 is TGTGCCACCAGCAGAGCGACAGGGAGTATCGGAAACACCATATATTTT. This encodes CATSRATGSIGNTIYF.

V and J are TRBV6-1 and TRBJ1-2, with D possibly TRBD1 on 5 matching bases. The germline gives CDR1 MNHNS, CDR2 SASEGT. The germline V and J ends were trimmed by 4 bases and 7 bases, with 16 bases remaining between them. This CDR3 is built from 14 residues. The CDR3 spells CASSVHSTVCGYTF. The CDR3, as DNA: TGTGCCAGCAGTGTGCATTCGACAGTTTGTGGCTACACCTTC.

This sequence joins TRBV2 and TRBJ1-5; TRBD1 agrees at 8 bases. Germline-derived CDR1 and CDR2 are SNHLY and FYNNEI. This CDR3 region has 15 residues. The V segment lost 6 bases and the J segment 0 bases; nucleotides outside the gene matches: 4. CDR3 DNA: TGTGCCAGCAGGAGGGGACAGGTTAGCAATCAGCCCCAGCATTTT. Its protein product is CASRRGQVSNQPQHF.